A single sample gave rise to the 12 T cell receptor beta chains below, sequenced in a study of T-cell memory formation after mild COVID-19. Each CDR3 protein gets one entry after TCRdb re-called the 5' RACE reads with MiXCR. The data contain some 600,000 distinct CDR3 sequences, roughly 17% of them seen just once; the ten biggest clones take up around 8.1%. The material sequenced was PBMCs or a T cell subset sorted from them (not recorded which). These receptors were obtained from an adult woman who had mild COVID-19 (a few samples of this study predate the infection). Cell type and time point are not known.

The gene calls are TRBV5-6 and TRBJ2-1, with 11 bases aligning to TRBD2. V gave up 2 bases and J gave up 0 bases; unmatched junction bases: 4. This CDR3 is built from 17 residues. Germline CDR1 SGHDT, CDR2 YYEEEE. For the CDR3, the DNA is TGTGCCAGCAGCTTCTCGACTAGCGGGGTCTCCTACAATGAGCAGTTCTTC. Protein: CASSFSTSGVSYNEQFF.

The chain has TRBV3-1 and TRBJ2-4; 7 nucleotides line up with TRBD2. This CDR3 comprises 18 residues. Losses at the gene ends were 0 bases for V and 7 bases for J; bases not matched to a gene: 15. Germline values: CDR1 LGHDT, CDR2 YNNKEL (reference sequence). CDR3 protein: CASSQDYAPWRELNIQYF. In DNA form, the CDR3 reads TGTGCCAGCAGCCAAGATTACGCCCCTTGGCGGGAGTTGAACATTCAGTACTTC. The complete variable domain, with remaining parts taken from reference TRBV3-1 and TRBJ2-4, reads DTAVSQTPKYLVTQMGNDKSIKCEQNLGHDTMYWYKQDSKKFLKIMFSYNNKELIINETVPNRFSPKSPDKAHLNLHINSLELGDSAVYFCASSQDYAPWRELNIQYFGAGTRLSVL.

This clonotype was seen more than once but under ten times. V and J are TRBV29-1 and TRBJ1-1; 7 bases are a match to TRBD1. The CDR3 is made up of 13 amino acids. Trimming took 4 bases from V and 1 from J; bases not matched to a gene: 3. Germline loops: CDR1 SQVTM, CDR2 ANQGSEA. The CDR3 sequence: CSVVGTANTEAFF. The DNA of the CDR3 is TGCAGCGTTGTTGGGACAGCGAACACTGAAGCTTTCTTT.

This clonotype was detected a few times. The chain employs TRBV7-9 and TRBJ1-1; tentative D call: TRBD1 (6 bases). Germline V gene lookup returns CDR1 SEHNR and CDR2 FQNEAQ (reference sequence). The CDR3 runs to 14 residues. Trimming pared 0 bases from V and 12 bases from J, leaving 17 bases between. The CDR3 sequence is CASSLATGTLQPFF. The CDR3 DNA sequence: TGTGCCAGCAGCTTAGCAACCGGGACACTACAACCTTTCTTT. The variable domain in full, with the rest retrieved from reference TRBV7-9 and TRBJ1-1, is DTGVSQNPRHKITKRGQNVTFRCDPISEHNRLYWYRQTLGQGPEFLTYFQNEAQLEKSRLLSDRFSAERPKGSFSTLEIQRTEQGDSAMYLCASSLATGTLQPFFGQGTRLTVV.

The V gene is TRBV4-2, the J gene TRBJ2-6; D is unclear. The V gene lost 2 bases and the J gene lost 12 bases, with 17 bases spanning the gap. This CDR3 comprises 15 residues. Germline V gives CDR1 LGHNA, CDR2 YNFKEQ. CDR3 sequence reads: CASSQYLTPPVVLTF. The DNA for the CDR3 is TGTGCCAGCAGCCAATATCTAACACCCCCCGTCGTCCTGACTTTC.

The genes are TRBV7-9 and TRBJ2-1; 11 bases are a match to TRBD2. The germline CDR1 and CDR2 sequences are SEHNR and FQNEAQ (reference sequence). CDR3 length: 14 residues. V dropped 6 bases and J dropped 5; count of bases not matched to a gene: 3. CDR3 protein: CASRTSGINNEQFF. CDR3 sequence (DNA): TGTGCCAGCAGGACTAGCGGGATCAACAATGAGCAGTTCTTC.

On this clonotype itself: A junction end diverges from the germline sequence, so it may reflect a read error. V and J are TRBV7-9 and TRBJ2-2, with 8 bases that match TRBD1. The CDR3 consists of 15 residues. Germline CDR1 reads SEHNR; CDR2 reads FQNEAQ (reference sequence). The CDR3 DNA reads TGTGCCAGCAGCGAGACAGGGGAGTTCAACGGGGAGCTGCTTTTT. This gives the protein CASSETGEFNGELLF.

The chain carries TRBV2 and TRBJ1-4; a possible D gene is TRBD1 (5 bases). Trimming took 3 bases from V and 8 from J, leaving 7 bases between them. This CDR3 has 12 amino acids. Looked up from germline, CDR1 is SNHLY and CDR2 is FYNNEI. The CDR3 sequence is CASSDQGEKLFF. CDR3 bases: TGTGCCAGCAGTGATCAGGGCGAAAAACTGTTTTTT.

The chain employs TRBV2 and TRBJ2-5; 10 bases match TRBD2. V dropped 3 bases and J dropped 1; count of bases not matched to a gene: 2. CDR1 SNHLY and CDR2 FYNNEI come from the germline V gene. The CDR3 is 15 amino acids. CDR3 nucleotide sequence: TGTGCCAGCAGTGAGATAGCGGGAGGCCAAGAGACCCAGTACTTC. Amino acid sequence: CASSEIAGGQETQYF.

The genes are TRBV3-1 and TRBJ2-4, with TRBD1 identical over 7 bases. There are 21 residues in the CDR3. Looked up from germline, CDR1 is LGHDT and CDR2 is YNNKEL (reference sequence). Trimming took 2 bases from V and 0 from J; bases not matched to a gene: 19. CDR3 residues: CASSQILPGTADKIAKNIQYF. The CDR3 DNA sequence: TGTGCCAGCAGCCAAATACTCCCCGGGACAGCTGATAAAATAGCCAAAAACATTCAGTACTTC.

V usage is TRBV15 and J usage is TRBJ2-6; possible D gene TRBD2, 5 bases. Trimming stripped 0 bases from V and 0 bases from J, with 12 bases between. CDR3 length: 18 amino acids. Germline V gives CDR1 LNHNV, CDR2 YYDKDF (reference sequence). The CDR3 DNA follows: TGTGCCACCAGCAGAGATGGCGGGCGCTACTCTGGGGCCAACGTCCTGACTTTC. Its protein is CATSRDGGRYSGANVLTF.

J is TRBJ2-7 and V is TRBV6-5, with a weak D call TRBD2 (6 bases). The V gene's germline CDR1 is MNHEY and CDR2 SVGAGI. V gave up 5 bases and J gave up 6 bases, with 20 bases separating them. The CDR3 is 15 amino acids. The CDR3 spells CASSAPGDLRLEQYF. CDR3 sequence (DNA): TGTGCCAGCAGTGCCCCGGGAGACCTCCGGCTCGAGCAGTACTTC.